A single sample is the source of the 11 T cell receptor beta chains below, sequenced in a study of blood T cell repertoires in COVID-19. Here immunoSEQ multiplex PCR was the method, and the copy in TCRdb shows in-frame clones only, minus some. Found here are hundreds of thousands of clones, less than 90% of them singletons; the top ten hold approximately 2.8%. Sequencing was done on a sample of PBMCs or T cells enriched from blood (not recorded which). These receptors all stem from a woman between 50 and 59 years old in a cohort exposed to, infected with or recovered from COVID-19 (not recorded which).

The genes are TRBV12-5 and TRBJ2-1; D call uncertain. The V end was cut by 5 bases, the J end by 4 bases, with 3 bases between. The CDR3 runs 11 residues. Germline CDR1 and CDR2: LGHNT and FRNRAP. CDR3 amino acids: CASGRYNEQFF. CDR3 DNA: TGTGCTAGTGGTCGGTACAATGAGCAGTTCTTC.

This chain joins TRBV19 and TRBJ2-2, with TRBD2 as a possible D gene (6 bases). Germline V lookup: CDR1 LNHDA, CDR2 SQIVND (reference sequence). Trimming pared 5 bases from V and 0 bases from J, leaving 13 bases between. The CDR3 sequence is 16 residues long. This chain's CDR3 is CASSLILATNTGELFF. The CDR3 DNA follows: TGTGCCAGTAGTCTGATACTAGCCACGAACACCGGGGAGCTGTTTTTT.

This sequence joins TRBV5-8 and TRBJ1-5; D possibly corresponds to TRBD1 (5 bases). The CDR3 has 15 residues. Germline assignment: CDR1 SGHTS and CDR2 YDEGEE. V was cut by 4 bases and J by 1 base, with 12 bases left in between. The CDR3 coding sequence is TGTGCCAGCAGCCCAGGGTTGGAGAGCAATCAGCCCCAGCATTTT. This encodes CASSPGLESNQPQHF.

The gene calls are TRBV5-1 and TRBJ2-3, with 7 bases lining up with TRBD1. Germline values: CDR1 SGHRS, CDR2 YFSETQ. The CDR3 is 15 amino acids. Losses at the gene ends were 0 bases for V and 5 bases for J; bases not matched to a gene: 6. The CDR3 coding sequence is TGCGCCAGCAGCTTGGGACAGGGTTGGGGAGATACGCAGTATTTT. Translated, it gives CASSLGQGWGDTQYF.

V usage is TRBV10-2 and J usage is TRBJ1-2; no clear D gene. This CDR3 contains 13 residues. Trimming shortened V by 6 bases and J by 5 bases, and 13 bases separated the two germline ends. Germline V gene lookup returns CDR1 WSHSY and CDR2 SAAADI. CDR3 amino acids: CASRDGERYGYTF. CDR3 sequence (DNA): TGCGCCAGCAGGGACGGGGAAAGGTATGGCTACACCTTC.

The chain couples TRBV6-6 to TRBJ1-2; 8 nucleotides align to TRBD1. The CDR3 loop spans 14 amino acids. Germline V gene sequence: CDR1 MNHNY, CDR2 SVGAGI (reference sequence). Trimming took 7 bases from V and 1 from J; bases not matched to a gene: 5. The CDR3 nucleotides read TGTGCCAGCACATACGACAGGGGTAACTATGGCTACACCTTC. Translation gives CASTYDRGNYGYTF.

CDR3 region: CASSDSSYEQYF. In DNA, the CDR3 is TGCGCCAGCAGTGACAGCTCCTACGAGCAGTACTTC. This chain uses TRBV10-2 with TRBJ2-7, with D unclear. From germline, CDR1 is WSHSY and CDR2 SAAADI. Trimming removed 3 bases from V and 0 bases from J, with 3 bases in between. This CDR3 is 12 amino acids long.

The chain combines TRBV12-3 or TRBV12-4 with TRBJ1-5; a weak D match, TRBD1 (5 bases). There are 12 residues in the CDR3. The germline V and J ends were trimmed by 7 bases and 6 bases, with 10 bases remaining between them. CDR3 nucleotide sequence: TGTGCCAGCACACTGGGGCGTCAGCCCCAGCATTTT. This translates into CASTLGRQPQHF.

This clone was seen a handful of times. This chain connects TRBV19 to TRBJ1-2, with D perhaps matching TRBD1 (5 bases). V was clipped by 4 bases and J by 4 bases, with 13 bases between them. The CDR3 spans 14 residues. Germline CDR1 is LNHDA and CDR2 is SQIVND (reference sequence). The CDR3: CASSTPTATYGYTF. In DNA form, the CDR3 reads TGTGCCAGTAGTACACCGACAGCGACCTATGGCTACACCTTC.

The rearrangement joins TRBV6-2 or TRBV6-3 to TRBJ2-7; 8 bases agree with TRBD2. V was pared by 5 bases and J by 7 bases, with 13 bases of the junction left unmatched. The CDR3 length is 15 residues. Looked up from germline, CDR1 is MNHEY and CDR2 is SVGEGT. The CDR3 region is CASSTPRAGGGEQYF. The CDR3 coding sequence is TGTGCCAGCAGTACCCCCCGGGCGGGGGGCGGAGAGCAGTACTTC.

As for this clone: Sequence at one end of the junction differs from germline and may be a read error. The chain employs TRBV11-3 and TRBJ1-1; 7 bases align to TRBD1. This CDR3 has 14 residues. In germline, CDR1 is SGHNT, CDR2 YENEEA. The chain's CDR3 is CASSPGTANTEAFF. DNA for the CDR3: TGTGCCAGCAGCCCCGGGACAGCCAACACTGAAGCTTTTTTT. The variable domain in full, with the rest retrieved from reference TRBV11-3 and TRBJ1-1, is EAGVVQSPRYKIIEKKQPVAFWCNPISGHNTLYWYLQNLGQGPELLIRYENEEAVDDSQLPKDRFSAERLKGVDSTLKIQPAELGDSAVYLCASSPGTANTEAFFGQGTRLTVV.